The clone carrying this T cell receptor (beta chain) was observed once. Its target is not known. Assay: immunoSEQ multiplex PCR; the TCRdb copy retains only in-frame clones and omits some. The profile shows a few hundred thousand clones, just over 90% of them singletons. The CDR3 is 13 residues long. Germline CDR1 SEHNR, CDR2 FQNEAQ (reference sequence). The V end was cut by 1 base, the J end by 6 bases, with 7 bases between. The data are from a study of T cell responses to AZD1222 COVID-19 vaccine. Study-wide points: Seropositive AZD1222 recipients at baseline numbered only six or seven.

The sample in question was peripheral blood, obtained on day 0 of AZD1222 vaccination. The chain combines TRBV7-9 with TRBJ1-5; D uncertain. The sequence derives from an adult in good health. The CDR3 sequence is CASSLGRAQPQHF. The CDR3 DNA follows: TGTGCCAGCAGCTTAGGCAGAGCTCAGCCCCAGCATTTT.